These 12 T cell receptor beta chains were all obtained from the same sample, sequenced in a study of identical twins. MiXCR, run by TCRdb on the 5' RACE reads, gives a single entry per CDR3 protein. The sample records 450,000 to 650,000 distinct CDR3 sequences, more than 9% being singletons. These records were also assigned to another study, of yellow fever vaccine responses in identical twins.

Sequenced input: PBMCs. These receptors were obtained from a woman under 30 in good health.

The CDR3 sequence is CASSQAISGVQDNSPLHF. DNA of the CDR3: TGCGCCAGCAGCCAAGCTATCTCAGGGGTCCAAGATAATTCACCCCTCCACTTT. This chain connects TRBV4-3 to TRBJ1-6; tentative D call: TRBD1 (6 bases). Trimming left V 1 base short and J 5 bases short, with 18 bases between. Germline lookup yields CDR1 LGHNA and CDR2 YSLEER. The CDR3 totals 18 residues.

This clonotype was observed at least ten times. This chain connects TRBV5-6 to TRBJ1-1; tentatively, D is TRBD1 (5 bases). The germline V gene encodes CDR1 SGHDT and CDR2 YYEEEE. The V gene lost 6 bases and the J gene lost 4 bases, with 16 bases spanning the gap. The length of the CDR3 is 14 residues. The CDR3 protein is CASTYPGTGTEAFF. The DNA for the CDR3 is TGTGCCAGCACTTACCCGGGGACGGGCACTGAAGCTTTCTTT.

This clonotype was observed a few times. V is TRBV7-3 and J is TRBJ2-7; D uncertain. In germline, CDR1 is SGHTA, CDR2 FQGTGA. V dropped 5 bases and J dropped 4 bases, with 12 bases sitting between them. The CDR3 is made up of 13 amino acids. The CDR3 spells CASSPALGYEQYF. The CDR3 DNA reads as TGTGCCAGCAGCCCCGCCCTGGGGTACGAGCAGTACTTC.

This clonotype was recorded at least ten times. The chain carries TRBV7-9 and TRBJ1-6; D remains ambiguous. Germline loops: CDR1 SEHNR, CDR2 FQNEAQ (reference sequence). This CDR3 region has 16 residues. The V gene lost 1 base and the J gene lost 8 bases, with 15 bases spanning the gap. The CDR3 here is CASSLGGTSKDSPLHF. The CDR3 nucleotides read TGTGCCAGCAGCTTAGGAGGTACAAGTAAAGATTCACCCCTCCACTTT.

There are many counts of this clonotype. The chain employs TRBV20-1 and TRBJ2-1; 10 bases agree with TRBD1. The CDR3 sequence is 16 residues long. V trimming: 4 bases; J trimming: 6 bases; junction bases outside the gene matches: 12. Germline V gene sequence: CDR1 DFQATT, CDR2 SNEGSKA (reference sequence). CDR3 nucleotide sequence: TGCAGTGCTATAATGTCGGGGACAGGGGTTTCCAATGAGCAGTTCTTC. It encodes CSAIMSGTGVSNEQFF.

Ten or more counts support this clonotype. V is TRBV20-1 and J is TRBJ1-6; no definite D call. Per the germline V gene, CDR1 is DFQATT and CDR2 is SNEGSKA (reference sequence). The CDR3 contains 12 residues. V lost 0 bases and J lost 9, with 6 bases in between. The CDR3 region is CSARELVSPLHF. CDR3 bases: TGCAGTGCTAGAGAATTGGTTTCACCCCTCCACTTT.

This clonotype has more than one count but fewer than ten. The rearrangement links TRBV4-1 to TRBJ2-1; possible D gene TRBD2, 7 bases. V lost 4 bases, J lost 8 bases, and 12 bases lay in between. The CDR3 is made up of 13 amino acids. Germline CDR1 is MGHRA and CDR2 is YSYEKL. This CDR3 is CASSRGGPDEQFF. The CDR3 nucleotides read TGCGCCAGCAGCCGGGGGGGCCCGGATGAGCAGTTCTTC.

This clonotype showed up just a few times. The CDR3 DNA follows: TGTGCCAGCAGCTTAATAGGGGCTTTCGACGAGCAGTACTTC. Its protein product is CASSLIGAFDEQYF. This chain uses TRBV7-9 with TRBJ2-7; D possibly corresponds to TRBD1 (5 bases). The CDR3 has 14 residues. Per germline, CDR1 SEHNR and CDR2 FQNEAQ (reference sequence). The V end was cut by 2 bases, the J end by 5 bases, with 13 bases between. The complete variable domain, with remaining parts taken from reference TRBV7-9 and TRBJ2-7, reads DTGVSQNPRHKITKRGQNVTFRCDPISEHNRLYWYRQTLGQGPEFLTYFQNEAQLEKSRLLSDRFSAERPKGSFSTLEIQRTEQGDSAMYLCASSLIGAFDEQYFGPGTRLTVT.

The genes are TRBV27 and TRBJ2-1; D assignment may be TRBD1 or TRBD2 (5 bases each). CDR1 MNHEY and CDR2 SMNVEV come from the germline V gene (reference sequence). The CDR3 length is 12 residues. Trimming took off 3 bases at V and 12 bases at J, with 12 bases between the two ends. Here the CDR3 reads CASSFGDRRQFF. The CDR3 region has the DNA TGTGCCAGCAGTTTTGGGGACCGTCGGCAGTTCTTC.

Many counts were recorded for this clonotype. The junction departs from the called germline gene at one end, perhaps through a read error. This chain connects TRBV4-3 to TRBJ2-7; D remains unclear. The CDR3 loop spans 13 amino acids. Germline CDR1 and CDR2: LGHNA and YSLEER. The CDR3 spells CASNQEVRYEQYF. The CDR3 region has the DNA TGCGCCAGCAACCAAGAGGTACGCTACGAGCAGTACTTC.

This clonotype was seen only a few times. This sequence joins TRBV7-6 and TRBJ2-1, with 12 bases matching TRBD2. V dropped 5 bases and J dropped 7; count of bases not matched to a gene: 9. The CDR3 spans 16 residues. Germline CDR1 reads SGHVS; CDR2 reads FNYEAQ. The CDR3 DNA sequence: TGTGCCAGCAGCCCGGACCTAGCGGGAGGGAGGAATGAGCAGTTCTTC. Its translation is CASSPDLAGGRNEQFF.

The DNA for the CDR3 is TGCAGTGCGGCGAAGGTGGATTCTTCCTACAATGAGCAGTTCTTC. It specifies CSAAKVDSSYNEQFF. This chain joins TRBV20-1 and TRBJ2-1; D unclear. Germline CDR1 and CDR2: DFQATT and SNEGSKA (reference sequence). This CDR3 comprises 15 residues. V lost 6 bases and J 1 base, leaving 16 bases between the germline ends.